This T cell receptor beta chain is from a study of blood T cell repertoires in COVID-19. This clone was seen a few times. J lost 9 bases, V lost 3 bases, and 8 bases had no gene match. CDR1 and CDR2 (germline): LNHDA, SQIVND (reference sequence). The CDR3 sequence is 14 residues long. The data were produced by immunoSEQ multiplex PCR, yet TCRdb's version contains in-frame clones alone and is incomplete. The sample records approximately 100,000 clones, around 90% being singletons. V gene TRBV19 combines with J gene TRBJ1-5, with TRBD1 identical over 7 bases. The sequence was obtained from a human donor in a cohort sampled during active COVID-19. Material for sequencing was peripheral blood. The CDR3 sequence is CASSMGTVLRPQHF. The CDR3, as DNA: TGTGCCAGTAGTATGGGGACAGTCCTACGGCCCCAGCATTTT.